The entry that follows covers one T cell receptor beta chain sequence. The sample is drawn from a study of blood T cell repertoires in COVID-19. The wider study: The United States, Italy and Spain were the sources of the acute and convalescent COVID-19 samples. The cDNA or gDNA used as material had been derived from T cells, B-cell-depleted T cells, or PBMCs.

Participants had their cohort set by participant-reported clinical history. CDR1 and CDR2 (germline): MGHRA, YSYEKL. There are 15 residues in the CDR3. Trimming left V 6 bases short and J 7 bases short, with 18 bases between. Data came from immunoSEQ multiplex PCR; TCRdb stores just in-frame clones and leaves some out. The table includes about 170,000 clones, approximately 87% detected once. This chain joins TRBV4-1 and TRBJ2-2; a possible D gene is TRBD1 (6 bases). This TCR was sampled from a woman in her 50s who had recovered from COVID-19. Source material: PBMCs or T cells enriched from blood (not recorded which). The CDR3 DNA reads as TGCGCCAGCAGTCCTGGGGGCGAGGATATCGGGGAGCTGTTTTTT. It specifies CASSPGGEDIGELFF.